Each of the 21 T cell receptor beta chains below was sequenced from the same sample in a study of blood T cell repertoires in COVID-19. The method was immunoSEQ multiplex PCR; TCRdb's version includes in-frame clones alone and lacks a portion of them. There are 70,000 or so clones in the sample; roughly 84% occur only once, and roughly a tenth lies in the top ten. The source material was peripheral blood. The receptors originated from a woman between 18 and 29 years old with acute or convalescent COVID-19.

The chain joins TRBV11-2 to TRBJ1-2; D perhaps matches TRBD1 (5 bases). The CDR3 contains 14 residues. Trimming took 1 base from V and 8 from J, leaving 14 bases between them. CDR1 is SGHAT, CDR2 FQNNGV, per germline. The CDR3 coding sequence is TGTGCCAGCAGCTTAGCCCACGGGGGGGACGGCTACACCTTC. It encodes CASSLAHGGDGYTF.

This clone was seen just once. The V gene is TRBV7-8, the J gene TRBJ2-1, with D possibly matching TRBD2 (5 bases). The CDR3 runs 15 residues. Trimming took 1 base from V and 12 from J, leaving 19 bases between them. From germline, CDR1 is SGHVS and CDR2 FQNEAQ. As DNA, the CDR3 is TGTGCCAGCAGCTTAGTAATGGGCGGGCCCATAAGGCAGTTCTTC. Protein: CASSLVMGGPIRQFF.

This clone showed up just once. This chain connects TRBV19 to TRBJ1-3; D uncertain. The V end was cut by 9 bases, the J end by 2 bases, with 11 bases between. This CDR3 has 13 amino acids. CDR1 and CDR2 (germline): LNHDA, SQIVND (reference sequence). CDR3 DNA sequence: TGTGCCAGCGAAAATAGCCCTGGAAACACCATATATTTT. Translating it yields CASENSPGNTIYF.

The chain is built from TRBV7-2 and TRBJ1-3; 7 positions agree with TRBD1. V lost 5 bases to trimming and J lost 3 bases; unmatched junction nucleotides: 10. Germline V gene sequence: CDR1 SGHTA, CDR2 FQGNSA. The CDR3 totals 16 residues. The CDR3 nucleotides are TGTGCCAGCAGCCCGACAGGGTTAAATGATGGAAACACCATATATTTT. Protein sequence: CASSPTGLNDGNTIYF.

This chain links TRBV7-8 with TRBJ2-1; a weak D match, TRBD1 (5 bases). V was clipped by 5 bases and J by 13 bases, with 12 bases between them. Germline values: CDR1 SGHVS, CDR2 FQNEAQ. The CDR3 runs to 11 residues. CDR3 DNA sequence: TGTGCCAGCAGCCCCAGGGTTAAACAGTTCTTC. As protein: CASSPRVKQFF.

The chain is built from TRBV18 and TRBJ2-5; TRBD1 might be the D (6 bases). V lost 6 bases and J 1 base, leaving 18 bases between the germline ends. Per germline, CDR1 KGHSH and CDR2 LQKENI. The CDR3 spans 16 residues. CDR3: CASSLTGIQGQETQYF. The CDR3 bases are TGTGCCAGCTCTCTCACAGGGATCCAGGGCCAAGAGACCCAGTACTTC.

The CDR3 region has the DNA TGTGCCAGTAGTATCGGGACAGGGTACGGCTACACCTTC. It yields the protein CASSIGTGYGYTF. The chain recombines TRBV19 with TRBJ1-2; 9 bases agree with TRBD1. Per the germline V gene, CDR1 is LNHDA and CDR2 is SQIVND (reference sequence). The CDR3 contains 13 residues. The V segment lost 3 bases and the J segment 8 bases; nucleotides outside the gene matches: 4.

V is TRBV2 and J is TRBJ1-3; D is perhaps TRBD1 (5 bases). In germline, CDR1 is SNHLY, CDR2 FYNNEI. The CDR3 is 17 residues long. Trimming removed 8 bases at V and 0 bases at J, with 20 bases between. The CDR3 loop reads CASGAQDVPRSGNTIYF. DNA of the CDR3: TGTGCCAGCGGGGCACAGGATGTACCACGCTCTGGAAACACCATATATTTT.

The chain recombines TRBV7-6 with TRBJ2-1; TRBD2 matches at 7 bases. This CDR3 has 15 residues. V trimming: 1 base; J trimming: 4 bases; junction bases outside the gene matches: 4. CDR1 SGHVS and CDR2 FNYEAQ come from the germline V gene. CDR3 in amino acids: CASSLVASGYNEQFF. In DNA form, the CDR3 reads TGTGCCAGCAGCTTAGTGGCTAGCGGTTACAATGAGCAGTTCTTC.

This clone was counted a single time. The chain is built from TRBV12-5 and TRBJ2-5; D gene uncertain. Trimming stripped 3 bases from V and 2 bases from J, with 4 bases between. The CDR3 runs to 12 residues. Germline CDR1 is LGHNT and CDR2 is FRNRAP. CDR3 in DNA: TGTGCTAGTGGTTTACATCAAGAGACCCAGTACTTC. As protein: CASGLHQETQYF.

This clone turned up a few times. Written as DNA, the CDR3 is TGCGCCAGCAGTGAGCCTCCGACAGTCCCTCACAGAGGCTACACCTTC. Translated, it gives CASSEPPTVPHRGYTF. The chain carries TRBV10-1 and TRBJ1-2, with D tentatively TRBD1 (5 bases). CDR1 and CDR2 from the germline V gene are WNHNN and SYGVQD (reference sequence). There are 16 residues in the CDR3. With 2 bases removed from V and 8 bases from J, the gap between germline ends came to 21 bases.

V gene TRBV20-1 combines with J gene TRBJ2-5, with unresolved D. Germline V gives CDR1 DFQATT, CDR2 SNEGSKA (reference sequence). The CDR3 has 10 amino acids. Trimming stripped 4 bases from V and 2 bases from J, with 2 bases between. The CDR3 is CSAIQETQYF. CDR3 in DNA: TGCAGTGCTATACAAGAGACCCAGTACTTC.

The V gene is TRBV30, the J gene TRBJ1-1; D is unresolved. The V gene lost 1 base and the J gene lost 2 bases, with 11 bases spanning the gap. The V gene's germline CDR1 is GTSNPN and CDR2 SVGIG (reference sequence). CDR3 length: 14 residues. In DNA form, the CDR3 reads TGTGCCTGGAGTGGAGGGCGGGAAAACACTGAAGCTTTCTTT. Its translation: CAWSGGRENTEAFF.

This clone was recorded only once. CDR3 nucleotide sequence: TGCGCCAGCAGTCAAACCGGGACAGGGGATAATGAGCAGTTCTTC. Its protein is CASSQTGTGDNEQFF. J is TRBJ2-1 and V is TRBV23-1; TRBD1 matches 10 bases. TRBV23-1 is designated an ORF whose function remains uncertain. V lost 2 bases, J lost 7 bases, and 5 bases stayed unmatched. The CDR3 loop spans 15 amino acids.

CDR3 residues: CASSLFPRVGTGELFF. The CDR3 DNA sequence: TGTGCCAGCAGTTTATTCCCTAGAGTAGGAACCGGGGAGCTGTTTTTT. The gene calls are TRBV28 and TRBJ2-2; D is unresolved. V was cut by 1 base and J by 5 bases, with 14 bases left in between. CDR1 and CDR2 from the germline V gene are MDHEN and SYDVKM. This CDR3 is 16 amino acids long.

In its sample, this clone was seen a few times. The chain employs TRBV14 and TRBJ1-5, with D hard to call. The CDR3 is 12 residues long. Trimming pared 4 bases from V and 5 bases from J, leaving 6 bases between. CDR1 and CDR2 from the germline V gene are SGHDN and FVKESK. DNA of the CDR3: TGTGCCAGCAGCCTAGGAGATCAGCCCCAGCATTTT. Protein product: CASSLGDQPQHF. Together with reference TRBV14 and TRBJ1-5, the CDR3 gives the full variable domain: EAGVTQFPSHSVIEKGQTVTLRCDPISGHDNLYWYRRVMGKEIKFLLHFVKESKQDESGMPNNRFLAERTGGTYSTLKVQPAELEDSGVYFCASSLGDQPQHFGDGTRLSIL.

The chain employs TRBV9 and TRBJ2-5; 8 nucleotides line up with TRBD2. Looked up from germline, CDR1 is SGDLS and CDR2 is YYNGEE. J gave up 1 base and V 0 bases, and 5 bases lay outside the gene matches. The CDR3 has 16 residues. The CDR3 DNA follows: TGTGCCAGCAGCGTAGGGCACGGGAGGGCCCAAGAGACCCAGTACTTC. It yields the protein CASSVGHGRAQETQYF.

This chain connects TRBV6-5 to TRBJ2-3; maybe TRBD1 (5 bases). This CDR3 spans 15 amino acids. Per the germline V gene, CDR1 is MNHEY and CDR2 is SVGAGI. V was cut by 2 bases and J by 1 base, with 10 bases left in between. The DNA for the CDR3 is TGTGCCAGCAGTTACGGGCCAGGGCGCACAGATACGCAGTATTTT. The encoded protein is CASSYGPGRTDTQYF.

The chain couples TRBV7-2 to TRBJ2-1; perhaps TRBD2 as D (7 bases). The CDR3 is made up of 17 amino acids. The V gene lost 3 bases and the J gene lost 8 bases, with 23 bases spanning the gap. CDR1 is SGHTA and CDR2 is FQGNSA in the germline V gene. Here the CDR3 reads CASSLGGGRLVTDEQFF. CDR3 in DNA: TGTGCCAGCAGCTTGGGGGGCGGGAGATTGGTTACAGATGAGCAGTTCTTC.

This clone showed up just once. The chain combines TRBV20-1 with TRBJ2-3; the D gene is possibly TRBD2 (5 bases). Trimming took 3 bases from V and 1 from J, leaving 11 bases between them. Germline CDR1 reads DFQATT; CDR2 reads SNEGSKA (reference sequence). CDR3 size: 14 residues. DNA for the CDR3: TGCAGTGCTAGTCACCTAGCCCGCACAGATACGCAGTATTTT. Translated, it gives CSASHLARTDTQYF.

The CDR3 protein is CASSVGRNNEQFF. The CDR3 DNA sequence: TGTGCCAGCAGCGTAGGCAGAAACAATGAGCAGTTCTTC. This chain connects TRBV9 to TRBJ2-1, with D unresolved. V gave up 0 bases and J gave up 5 bases, with 6 bases separating them. The CDR3 totals 13 residues. Germline V lookup: CDR1 SGDLS, CDR2 YYNGEE.